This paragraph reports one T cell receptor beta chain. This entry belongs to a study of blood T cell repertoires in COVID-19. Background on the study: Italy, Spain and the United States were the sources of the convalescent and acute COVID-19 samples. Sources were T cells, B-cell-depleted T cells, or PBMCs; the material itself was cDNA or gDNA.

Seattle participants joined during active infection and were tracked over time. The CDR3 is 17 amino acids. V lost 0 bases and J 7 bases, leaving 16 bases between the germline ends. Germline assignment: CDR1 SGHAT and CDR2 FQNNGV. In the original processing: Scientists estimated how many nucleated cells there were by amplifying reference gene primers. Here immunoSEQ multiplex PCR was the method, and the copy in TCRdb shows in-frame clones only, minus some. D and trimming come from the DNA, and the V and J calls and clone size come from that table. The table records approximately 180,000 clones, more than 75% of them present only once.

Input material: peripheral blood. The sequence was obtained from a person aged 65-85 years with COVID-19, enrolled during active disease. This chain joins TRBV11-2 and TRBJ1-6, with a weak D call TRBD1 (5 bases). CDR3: CASSLDLSFRANSPLHF. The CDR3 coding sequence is TGTGCCAGCAGCTTAGATCTTAGTTTCAGGGCCAATTCACCCCTCCACTTT.